Below, 24 T cell receptor beta chains from the same sample are listed, as sequenced in a study of PD-1 blockade in classical Hodgkin lymphoma (dated by TCRdb to between 2020 and 2021). The meaning of the sample's time point label: cycle 1 day 1 (C1D1), immediately before nivolumab initiation. Relapse after autologous stem cell transplantation had occurred in all trial patients, and cohorts A, B and C were distinguished by prior brentuximab vedotin exposure. The library was generated by the immunoSEQ multiplex PCR assay. The source is immuneACCESS, and TCRdb retained only in-frame sequences with V and J called. Part of the clones is not carried over; for the studies checked, unresolved V genes explain less than half of this, and the remainder is unexplained. For this sample the table gives 40,000 to 65,000 clones, of which roughly 80% were detected only once. Roughly 16% of the sample is taken by the ten largest.

The starting material was peripheral blood mononuclear cells (PBMCs), obtained at baseline. The receptors shown here come from a human donor with classical Hodgkin lymphoma.

The genes are TRBV9 and TRBJ1-1; TRBD1 is a possible D gene (6 bases). Germline CDR1 SGDLS, CDR2 YYNGEE. The CDR3 runs to 16 residues. V was pared by 0 bases and J by 1 base, with 13 bases between. CDR3 sequence: CASSVGYDRRNTEAFF. The CDR3 DNA reads as TGTGCCAGCAGCGTAGGATACGACAGGAGGAACACTGAAGCTTTCTTT.

This chain joins TRBV9 and TRBJ1-2; D remains ambiguous. This CDR3 region has 13 residues. Deletions cut 0 bases from V and 3 bases from J, with 6 bases between. Germline loops: CDR1 SGDLS, CDR2 YYNGEE. This CDR3 reads CASSVDGDYGYTF. In nucleotides, the CDR3 is TGTGCCAGCAGCGTAGATGGGGACTATGGCTACACCTTC.

The CDR3 loop reads CASSYDSRLAGGELFF. In nucleotides, the CDR3 is TGTGCCAGCAGTTACGACTCTCGACTAGCGGGCGGGGAGCTGTTTTTT. The rearrangement uses TRBV6-6 and TRBJ2-2; 10 bases line up with TRBD2. The junction had 7 bases not matched to a gene; V was cut back by 2 bases and J by 7 bases. CDR1 and CDR2 from the germline V gene are MNHNY and SVGAGI (reference sequence). The CDR3 has 16 amino acids.

This clone was counted once. The chain carries TRBV7-9 and TRBJ2-1; either TRBD1 or TRBD2 may supply D (5 bases each). The CDR3 contains 14 residues. Trimming pared 4 bases from V and 8 bases from J, leaving 15 bases between. Germline CDR1 SEHNR, CDR2 FQNEAQ (reference sequence). In DNA form, the CDR3 reads TGTGCCAGCAGCTGGGGAAACGGGGCGGATGAGCAGTTCTTC. Its translation: CASSWGNGADEQFF.

The chain couples TRBV5-1 to TRBJ1-3; perhaps TRBD1 as D (6 bases). CDR3 length: 13 residues. Trimming stripped 4 bases from V and 4 bases from J, with 9 bases between. Germline V CDR1 and CDR2: SGHRS, YFSETQ. Here the CDR3 reads CASSGGQGNTIYF. CDR3 DNA: TGCGCCAGCAGCGGAGGACAGGGAAACACCATATATTTT.

The chain joins TRBV19 to TRBJ1-1; D is undetermined. In germline, CDR1 is LNHDA, CDR2 SQIVND (reference sequence). The CDR3 has 11 residues. Trimming shortened V by 2 bases and J by 2 bases, and 0 bases separated the two germline ends. As DNA, the CDR3 is TGTGCCAGTAGTATAAACACTGAAGCTTTCTTT. This sequence encodes CASSINTEAFF. Drawing the rest from reference TRBV19 and TRBJ1-1, the complete variable domain is DGGITQSPKYLFRKEGQNVTLSCEQNLNHDAMYWYRQDPGQGLRLIYYSQIVNDFQKGDIAEGYSVSREKKESFPLTVTSAQKNPTAFYLCASSINTEAFFGQGTRLTVV.

The CDR3 protein is CASSLFPGTRSDTEAFF. Written as DNA, the CDR3 is TGCGCCAGCAGCTTGTTCCCAGGGACGCGTTCGGACACTGAAGCTTTCTTT. The chain couples TRBV5-1 to TRBJ1-1; D is perhaps TRBD1 (5 bases). The CDR3 spans 17 residues. The germline gives CDR1 SGHRS, CDR2 YFSETQ. The germline V and J ends were trimmed by 1 base and 3 bases, with 19 bases remaining between them.

The J gene is TRBJ2-5, the V gene TRBV6-5; no clear D. The CDR3 consists of 12 residues. Trimming left V 6 bases short and J 7 bases short, with 12 bases between. The germline V gene has CDR1 MNHEY and CDR2 SVGAGI. CDR3 loop: CASSPGSGTQYF. CDR3 bases: TGTGCCAGCAGCCCCGGGTCGGGGACCCAGTACTTC.

The CDR3 spells CASSLSVSGANVLTF. CDR3 nucleotide sequence: TGTGCCAGCAGCTTGTCAGTCTCTGGGGCCAACGTCCTGACTTTC. The chain joins TRBV11-2 to TRBJ2-6; D is undetermined. The CDR3 sequence is 15 residues long. Germline V lookup: CDR1 SGHAT, CDR2 FQNNGV. The germline V and J ends were trimmed by 3 bases and 0 bases, with 6 bases remaining between them. The full variable domain, with the rest looked up from reference TRBV11-2 and TRBJ2-6, is EAGVAQSPRYKIIEKRQSVAFWCNPISGHATLYWYQQILGQGPKLLIQFQNNGVVDDSQLPKDRFSAERLKGVDSTLKIQPAKLEDSAVYLCASSLSVSGANVLTFGAGSRLTVL.

In this sample, this clone turned up a few times. The chain employs TRBV11-2 and TRBJ2-1; possibly TRBD1 or TRBD2 for D (5 bases each). CDR3 size: 15 residues. V lost 0 bases, J lost 8 bases, and 14 bases lay in between. Germline CDR1 and CDR2: SGHAT and FQNNGV. The CDR3 sequence: CASSLEWSSRDEQFF. CDR3 sequence (DNA): TGTGCCAGCAGCTTAGAATGGTCTAGCAGGGATGAGCAGTTCTTC.

The V gene is TRBV4-3, the J gene TRBJ2-1; unclear D gene. Trimming removed 1 base from V and 7 bases from J, with 8 bases in between. The CDR3 contains 13 residues. The germline gives CDR1 LGHNA, CDR2 YSLEER. The CDR3 here is CASSQGRWNEQFF. The CDR3 region has the DNA TGCGCCAGCAGCCAAGGGCGATGGAATGAGCAGTTCTTC.

This rearrangement joins TRBV30 to TRBJ1-1; 7 nucleotides line up with TRBD1. Germline loops: CDR1 GTSNPN, CDR2 SVGIG (reference sequence). V lost 4 bases, J lost 5 bases, and 4 bases stayed unmatched. The CDR3 totals 12 residues. In DNA form, the CDR3 reads TGTGCCTGGATTAAACAGGGGACTGAAGCTTTCTTT. Its translation: CAWIKQGTEAFF.

The CDR3 is CASSEVGSYIGTEAFF. CDR3 DNA: TGTGCCAGCAGTGAAGTTGGGAGTTATATAGGGACTGAAGCTTTCTTT. The chain carries TRBV6-1 and TRBJ1-1; D is undetermined. V gave up 1 base and J gave up 5 bases, with 17 bases separating them. Germline assignment: CDR1 MNHNS and CDR2 SASEGT. The CDR3 consists of 16 residues.

This chain connects TRBV7-2 to TRBJ1-5; D gene unclear. The germline gives CDR1 SGHTA, CDR2 FQGNSA. The CDR3 totals 15 residues. V lost 4 bases and J 0 bases, leaving 10 bases between the germline ends. CDR3 protein: CASSSGRISNQPQHF. CDR3 coding DNA: TGTGCCAGCAGCTCCGGACGAATTAGCAATCAGCCCCAGCATTTT.

This clone was observed at least ten times. CDR3 in DNA: TGTGCCAGCAGCTTGAGCAGGGGGCGCCCCGCGCAGTATTTT. It yields the protein CASSLSRGRPAQYF. The rearrangement links TRBV7-2 to TRBJ2-3, with TRBD1 identical over 8 bases. V shed 3 bases and J 10 bases; nucleotides not matched to a gene: 9. This CDR3 has 14 amino acids. Looked up from germline, CDR1 is SGHTA and CDR2 is FQGNSA.

The chain joins TRBV5-1 to TRBJ2-1; D may be TRBD1 (6 bases). The germline gives CDR1 SGHRS, CDR2 YFSETQ. This CDR3 has 14 residues. Trimming removed 3 bases from V and 3 bases from J, with 10 bases in between. DNA of the CDR3: TGCGCCAGCAGCTCCTTGACAGGCTACAATGAGCAGTTCTTC. It yields the protein CASSSLTGYNEQFF.

This clone was recorded only once. The J gene is TRBJ2-1, the V gene TRBV4-3; 14 nucleotides line up with TRBD2. From germline, CDR1 is LGHNA and CDR2 YSLEER. J lost 2 bases, V lost 3 bases, and 9 bases had no gene match. This CDR3 has 19 amino acids. The CDR3 is CASSQPPGLAGATYNEQFF. The CDR3 DNA sequence: TGCGCCAGCAGCCAGCCCCCGGGACTAGCGGGAGCGACCTACAATGAGCAGTTCTTC.

This clone was counted once. This chain connects TRBV5-4 to TRBJ2-1; 9 positions agree with TRBD2. The V gene end was trimmed by 2 bases and the J gene end by 0 bases; junction bases not matched to a gene: 3. This CDR3 has 16 residues. The germline CDR1 and CDR2 sequences are SGHNT and YYREEE (reference sequence). CDR3 DNA: TGTGCCAGCAGCTTTGGTAGCGGGAGCTCCTACAATGAGCAGTTCTTC. The encoded protein is CASSFGSGSSYNEQFF.

This clone occurred a few times. V usage is TRBV27 and J usage is TRBJ2-1, with D possibly being TRBD2 (5 bases). Germline CDR1 reads MNHEY; CDR2 reads SMNVEV (reference sequence). Trimming cost V 2 bases and J 8 bases, with 16 bases left between them. CDR3 length: 15 amino acids. In DNA form, the CDR3 reads TGTGCCAGCAGTTTACCCGCTCGAAGCGGTCATGAGCAGTTCTTC. Translation: CASSLPARSGHEQFF.

The V call is TRBV6-4, the J call TRBJ1-1; maybe TRBD1 (5 bases). V lost 2 bases and J lost 5, with 9 bases in between. The CDR3 is 13 residues long. Germline assignment: CDR1 MRHNA and CDR2 SNTAGT. The CDR3 nucleotides are TGTGCCAGCAGTGACGGGGACGGAACTGAAGCTTTCTTT. As protein: CASSDGDGTEAFF.

The table lists this clone with a count of one. The V call is TRBV7-9, the J call TRBJ2-1; D may be TRBD2 (6 bases). The CDR3 is made up of 13 amino acids. V lost 11 bases, J lost 6 bases, and 17 bases lay in between. The germline gives CDR1 SEHNR, CDR2 FQNEAQ (reference sequence). The CDR3 DNA sequence: TGTGCCGCGCAGCGGGCTCCCCTCAATGAGCAGTTCTTC. It codes for CAAQRAPLNEQFF.

The chain employs TRBV20-1 and TRBJ1-1; D is perhaps TRBD1 (5 bases). V was clipped by 6 bases and J by 6 bases, with 8 bases between them. The CDR3 is 10 amino acids. Germline V gene lookup returns CDR1 DFQATT and CDR2 SNEGSKA (reference sequence). CDR3 coding DNA: TGCAGTGCCGAAGGGGCTGAAGCTTTCTTT. Translation: CSAEGAEAFF.

The genes are TRBV7-9 and TRBJ1-4; no reliable D call. Trimming removed 2 bases at V and 4 bases at J, with 5 bases between. The CDR3 contains 13 residues. CDR1 is SEHNR and CDR2 is FQNEAQ in the germline V gene (reference sequence). This chain's CDR3 is CASSLSINEKLFF. As DNA, the CDR3 is TGTGCCAGCAGCTTAAGCATTAATGAAAAACTGTTTTTT.

The V gene is TRBV5-4, the J gene TRBJ2-3; D unclear. Germline V gene sequence: CDR1 SGHNT, CDR2 YYREEE (reference sequence). The CDR3 length is 12 residues. Deletions cut 0 bases from V and 4 bases from J, with 3 bases between. CDR3 DNA: TGTGCCAGCAGCTTGGAATCAGATACGCAGTATTTT. It translates to CASSLESDTQYF.